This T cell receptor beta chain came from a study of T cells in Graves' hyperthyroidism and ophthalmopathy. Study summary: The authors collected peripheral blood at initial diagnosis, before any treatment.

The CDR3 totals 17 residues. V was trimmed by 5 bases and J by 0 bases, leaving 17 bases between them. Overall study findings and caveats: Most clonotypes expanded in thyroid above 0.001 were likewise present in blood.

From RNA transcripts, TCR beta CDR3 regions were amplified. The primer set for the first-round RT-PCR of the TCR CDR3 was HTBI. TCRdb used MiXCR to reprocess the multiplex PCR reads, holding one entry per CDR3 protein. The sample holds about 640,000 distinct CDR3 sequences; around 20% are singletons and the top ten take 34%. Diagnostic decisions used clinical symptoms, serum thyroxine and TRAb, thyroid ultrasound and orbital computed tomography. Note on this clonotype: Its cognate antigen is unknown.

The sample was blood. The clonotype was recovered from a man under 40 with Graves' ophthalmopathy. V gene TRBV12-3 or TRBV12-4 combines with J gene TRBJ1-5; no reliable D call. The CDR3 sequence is CASSLYPETYSNQPQHF. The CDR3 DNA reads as TGTGCCAGCAGTCTCTACCCGGAGACGTATAGCAATCAGCCCCAGCATTTT.